This TCR beta chain was retrieved from a study of brain T cells in children with intractable seizures. Overall study findings and caveats: Pre- and post-surgery blood differed in depth, so pre-surgery absences may be undersampling.

Germline V CDR1 and CDR2: SEHNR, FQNEAQ (reference sequence). Trimming pared 5 bases from V and 9 bases from J, leaving 17 bases between. This CDR3 spans 15 amino acids. Surgery cases with the highest brain T cell transcript signatures were chosen for sequencing. Pre-surgery treatment included at least one anti-epileptic drug. Assay: immunoSEQ multiplex PCR; the TCRdb copy retains only in-frame clones and omits some. The table lists 60,000 to 85,000 clones, around 93% of them singletons, with 1.5% in the top ten. Points on this clone: Its antigen is unknown.

The chain carries TRBV7-9 and TRBJ2-6; tentative D call: TRBD1 (7 bases). The sequencing here drew on peripheral blood, taken at surgery. The receptor comes from a boy in the first two years of life with tuberous sclerosis and intractable seizures. The CDR3 DNA reads TGTGCCAGCAGCCCGGACAGGAGGGTGGACAACGTCCTGACTTTC. Protein: CASSPDRRVDNVLTF.